What follows are 21 T cell receptor beta chains derived from one specimen sequenced in a study of blood T cell repertoires in COVID-19. TCRdb's copy holds only in-frame clones and misses some; the assay was immunoSEQ multiplex PCR. The data show approximately 220,000 clones, with about nine tenths seen just once and about 4% held by the top ten. The sequencing input was PBMCs or T cells enriched from blood (not recorded which). The receptors were gathered from a woman aged 35 to 49 with acute COVID-19.

The chain carries TRBV7-9 and TRBJ1-1; D not certain. The CDR3 runs 12 residues. Germline-derived CDR1 and CDR2 are SEHNR and FQNEAQ (reference sequence). V lost 3 bases and J lost 6, with 8 bases in between. Here the CDR3 DNA reads TGTGCCAGCAGCTTCGGTCAGGCTGAAGCTTTCTTT. Translated, it gives CASSFGQAEAFF.

This sequence joins TRBV5-5 and TRBJ2-1; D gene uncertain. V was trimmed by 1 base and J by 5 bases, leaving 13 bases between them. Germline V CDR1 and CDR2: SGHKS, YYEKEE (reference sequence). The CDR3 runs 15 residues. CDR3 amino acids: CASSLFSFPNNEQFF. The CDR3 DNA sequence: TGTGCCAGCAGCTTGTTCAGTTTCCCAAACAATGAGCAGTTCTTC.

The chain uses TRBV5-1 and TRBJ1-1; no firm D call. This CDR3 comprises 13 residues. V was clipped by 0 bases and J by 4 bases, with 7 bases between them. Looked up from germline, CDR1 is SGHRS and CDR2 is YFSETQ. The CDR3 spells CASSLALSTEAFF. Written as DNA, the CDR3 is TGCGCCAGCAGCTTGGCGCTGAGCACTGAAGCTTTCTTT.

Only a few counts were recorded for this clone. The gene calls are TRBV6-5 and TRBJ1-1, with TRBD1 matching 11 bases. The CDR3 is made up of 14 amino acids. The V gene end was trimmed by 11 bases and the J gene end by 10 bases; junction bases not matched to a gene: 15. Germline assignment: CDR1 MNHEY and CDR2 SVGAGI. CDR3 region: CAVNTGQGARRAFF. CDR3 coding DNA: TGTGCCGTCAACACCGGACAGGGGGCGAGGAGAGCTTTCTTT.

The V call is TRBV4-2, the J call TRBJ2-2, with 10 bases matching TRBD1. Germline V gene sequence: CDR1 LGHNA, CDR2 YNFKEQ. CDR3 size: 15 residues. V lost 4 bases, J lost 6 bases, and 5 bases stayed unmatched. As DNA, the CDR3 is TGTGCCAGCAGCCCGGGACAGGGGTCTCCCGGGGAGCTGTTTTTT. This codes for CASSPGQGSPGELFF.

The sample holds one count of this clone. This chain connects TRBV5-1 to TRBJ1-1; 7 bases are shared with TRBD1. In germline, CDR1 is SGHRS, CDR2 YFSETQ. CDR3 length equals 13 residues. J gave up 3 bases and V 4 bases, and 3 bases lay outside the gene matches. CDR3 DNA: TGCGCCAGCAGCCCGACAGGGTACACTGAAGCTTTCTTT. Amino acids: CASSPTGYTEAFF.

The chain couples TRBV25-1 to TRBJ1-2, with a tentative D call TRBD1 (5 bases). The CDR3 totals 13 residues. CDR1 and CDR2 (germline): MGHDK, SYGVNS. V shed 3 bases and J shed 2 bases, with 7 bases lying between them. CDR3 DNA: TGTGCCAGCAGTGAGGGACTGAACTATGGCTACACCTTC. Its translation: CASSEGLNYGYTF.

V usage is TRBV7-3 and J usage is TRBJ2-2, with TRBD2 identical over 9 bases. The V and J ends lost 4 bases and 8 bases, in that order; junction bases with no gene match: 11. The CDR3 has 16 amino acids. Germline V gene lookup returns CDR1 SGHTA and CDR2 FQGTGA. In DNA, the CDR3 is TGTGCCAGCAGCTCCTCGATAGCGGGGGAGGGAGGGGAGCTGTTTTTT. Translating it yields CASSSSIAGEGGELFF.

In its sample, this clone was seen once. J is TRBJ2-3 and V is TRBV19; perhaps TRBD2 as D (6 bases). This CDR3 contains 14 residues. V was clipped by 3 bases and J by 3 bases, with 10 bases between them. Germline values: CDR1 LNHDA, CDR2 SQIVND (reference sequence). CDR3 in amino acids: CASSMSGGTDTQYF. CDR3 nucleotide sequence: TGTGCCAGTAGTATGTCCGGGGGAACAGATACGCAGTATTTT.

The chain uses TRBV5-5 and TRBJ1-2; tentatively, D is TRBD1 (5 bases). The CDR3 has 14 amino acids. Germline V gene lookup returns CDR1 SGHKS and CDR2 YYEKEE (reference sequence). V lost 2 bases to trimming and J lost 8 bases, with 16 bases between them. The DNA for the CDR3 is TGTGCCAGCAGCTTAGGTTTCGACAGATCGGGCTACACCTTC. Translated, it gives CASSLGFDRSGYTF.

The V and J genes are TRBV11-2 and TRBJ2-1, with D perhaps TRBD1 (6 bases). V lost 4 bases and J lost 6, with 13 bases in between. From germline, CDR1 is SGHAT and CDR2 FQNNGV. The CDR3 length is 14 residues. The CDR3, as DNA: TGTGCCAGCAGCTCCCTAGACAGGTTCAATGAGCAGTTCTTC. This encodes CASSSLDRFNEQFF. Together with reference TRBV11-2 and TRBJ2-1, the CDR3 gives the full variable domain: EAGVAQSPRYKIIEKRQSVAFWCNPISGHATLYWYQQILGQGPKLLIQFQNNGVVDDSQLPKDRFSAERLKGVDSTLKIQPAKLEDSAVYLCASSSLDRFNEQFFGPGTRLTVL.

The chain combines TRBV27 with TRBJ1-2; 10 bases map to TRBD1. J gave up 8 bases and V 5 bases, and 5 bases lay outside the gene matches. The germline V gene encodes CDR1 MNHEY and CDR2 SMNVEV (reference sequence). The CDR3 loop spans 13 amino acids. DNA for the CDR3: TGTGCCAGCAGTAAGGGACAGGGGTACGGCTACACCTTC. It specifies CASSKGQGYGYTF.

CDR3 loop: CASSSVASGGQDGDTQYF. CDR3 DNA: TGTGCCAGCAGCTCTGTTGCTAGCGGGGGGCAAGATGGGGATACGCAGTATTTT. The chain joins TRBV5-4 to TRBJ2-3; 11 nucleotides match TRBD2. Germline V CDR1 and CDR2: SGHNT, YYREEE (reference sequence). This CDR3 contains 18 residues. V lost 3 bases and J lost 6; bases outside the gene matches: 15.

V usage is TRBV27 and J usage is TRBJ2-2, with D possibly matching TRBD2 (5 bases). Germline V gene sequence: CDR1 MNHEY, CDR2 SMNVEV (reference sequence). Trimming removed 10 bases from V and 0 bases from J, with 9 bases in between. This CDR3 has 13 amino acids. The chain's CDR3 is CATRTANTGELFF. As DNA, the CDR3 is TGTGCCACCCGGACTGCGAACACCGGGGAGCTGTTTTTT.

The V call is TRBV7-3, the J call TRBJ1-1; perhaps TRBD1 as D (6 bases). Germline V CDR1 and CDR2: SGHTA, FQGTGA. The CDR3 contains 14 residues. V was cut by 4 bases and J by 3 bases, with 12 bases left in between. The CDR3 region is CASSSQGWDTEAFF. CDR3 sequence (DNA): TGTGCCAGCAGCTCACAGGGATGGGACACTGAAGCTTTCTTT. Variable domain in full (rest from reference TRBV7-3 and TRBJ1-1): GAGVSQTPSNKVTEKGKYVELRCDPISGHTALYWYRQSLGQGPEFLIYFQGTGAADDSGLPNDRFFAVRPEGSVSTLKIQRTERGDSAVYLCASSSQGWDTEAFFGQGTRLTVV.

Notes on this clone: In the same sample, other DNA sequences code for this CDR3. V usage is TRBV9 and J usage is TRBJ1-2; the D is unclear. Deletions cut 0 bases from V and 7 bases from J, with 10 bases between. Germline values: CDR1 SGDLS, CDR2 YYNGEE. CDR3 length equals 13 residues. CDR3 sequence reads: CASSVEVSGGYTF. In DNA, the CDR3 is TGTGCCAGCAGCGTAGAAGTTTCGGGTGGCTACACCTTC. The full variable domain, completed using reference TRBV9 and TRBJ1-2, is DSGVTQTPKHLITATGQRVTLRCSPRSGDLSVYWYQQSLDQGLQFLIQYYNGEERAKGNILERFSAQQFPDLHSELNLSSLELGDSALYFCASSVEVSGGYTFGSGTRLTVV.

V usage is TRBV19 and J usage is TRBJ2-3, with D possibly matching TRBD1 (6 bases). CDR3 length: 16 amino acids. V was trimmed by 2 bases and J by 2 bases, leaving 14 bases between them. Germline-derived CDR1 and CDR2 are LNHDA and SQIVND (reference sequence). DNA of the CDR3: TGTGCCAGTAGTATATCAGGGGCCGGCTACACAGATACGCAGTATTTT. This translates into CASSISGAGYTDTQYF. Variable domain in full (rest from reference TRBV19 and TRBJ2-3): DGGITQSPKYLFRKEGQNVTLSCEQNLNHDAMYWYRQDPGQGLRLIYYSQIVNDFQKGDIAEGYSVSREKKESFPLTVTSAQKNPTAFYLCASSISGAGYTDTQYFGPGTRLTVL.

The chain couples TRBV6-5 to TRBJ1-1; 9 positions agree with TRBD1. After removal of 5 bases from V and 1 base from J, the junction contained 2 bases not matched to a gene. Germline CDR1 reads MNHEY; CDR2 reads SVGAGI. CDR3 size: 14 residues. The DNA of the CDR3 is TGTGCCAGCAGTCGGACAGGGGAGAACACTGAAGCTTTCTTT. Translated: CASSRTGENTEAFF.

The chain combines TRBV27 with TRBJ1-1; TRBD1 matches 7 bases. V was pared by 10 bases and J by 1 base, with 6 bases of the junction left unmatched. Per germline, CDR1 MNHEY and CDR2 SMNVEV (reference sequence). The CDR3 sequence is 13 residues long. CDR3 DNA sequence: TGTGCCACCACGAGGACAGGGAACACTGAAGCTTTCTTT. This gives the protein CATTRTGNTEAFF.

The gene calls are TRBV5-1 and TRBJ2-3; 9 bases fit TRBD2. CDR1 is SGHRS and CDR2 is YFSETQ in the germline V gene. The CDR3 has 16 residues. Losses at the gene ends were 3 bases for V and 4 bases for J; bases not matched to a gene: 9. The CDR3 protein is CASSSRIAGVADTQYF. The CDR3 DNA reads as TGCGCCAGCAGCTCCCGGATAGCGGGGGTAGCAGATACGCAGTATTTT.

This chain connects TRBV9 to TRBJ1-3; 8 bases are shared with TRBD1. The germline CDR1 and CDR2 sequences are SGDLS and YYNGEE. Trimming cost V 3 bases and J 2 bases; bases outside gene matches: 7. The CDR3 sequence is 16 residues long. The CDR3 is CASSAGQGEAGNTIYF. DNA for the CDR3: TGTGCCAGCAGCGCCGGACAGGGCGAGGCTGGAAACACCATATATTTT.